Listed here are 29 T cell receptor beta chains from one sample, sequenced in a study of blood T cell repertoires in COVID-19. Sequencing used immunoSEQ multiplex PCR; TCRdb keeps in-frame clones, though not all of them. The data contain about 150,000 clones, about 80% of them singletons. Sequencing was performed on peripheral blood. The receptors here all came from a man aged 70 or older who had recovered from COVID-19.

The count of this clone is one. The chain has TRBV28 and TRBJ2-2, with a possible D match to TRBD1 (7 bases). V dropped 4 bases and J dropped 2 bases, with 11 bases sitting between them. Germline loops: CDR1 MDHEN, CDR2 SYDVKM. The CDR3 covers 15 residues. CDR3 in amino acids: CASSSRDSNTGELFF. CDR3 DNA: TGTGCCAGCAGTTCGCGGGACAGCAACACCGGGGAGCTGTTTTTT.

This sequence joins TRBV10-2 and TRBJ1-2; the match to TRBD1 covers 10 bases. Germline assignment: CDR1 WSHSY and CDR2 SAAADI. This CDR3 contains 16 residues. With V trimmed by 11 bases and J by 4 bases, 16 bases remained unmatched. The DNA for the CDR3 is TGCGCCCGCCGGGGGGGGGACAGGGGTTTTACCTATGGCTACACCTTC. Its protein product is CARRGGDRGFTYGYTF.

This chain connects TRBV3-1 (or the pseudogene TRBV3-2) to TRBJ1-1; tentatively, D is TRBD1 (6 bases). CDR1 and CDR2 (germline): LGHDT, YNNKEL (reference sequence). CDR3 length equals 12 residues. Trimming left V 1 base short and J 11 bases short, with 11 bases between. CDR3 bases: TGTGCCAGCAGCCAAGGGCCAGGGGTTGCTTTCTTT. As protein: CASSQGPGVAFF.

This chain's CDR3 is CASQGVQHTEAFF. CDR3 bases: TGTGCCAGCCAGGGGGTTCAGCACACTGAAGCTTTCTTT. The V gene is TRBV25-1, the J gene TRBJ1-1; 7 nucleotides match TRBD1. CDR3 length: 13 residues. The V gene's germline CDR1 is MGHDK and CDR2 SYGVNS. After removal of 8 bases from V and 3 bases from J, the junction contained 6 bases not matched to a gene.

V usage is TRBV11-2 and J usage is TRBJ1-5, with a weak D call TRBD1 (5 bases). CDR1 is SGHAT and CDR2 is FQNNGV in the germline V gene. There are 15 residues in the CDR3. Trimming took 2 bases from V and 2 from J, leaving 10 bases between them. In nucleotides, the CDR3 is TGTGCCAGCAGCTTACAGGGTCTTGGCAATCAGCCCCAGCATTTT. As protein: CASSLQGLGNQPQHF.

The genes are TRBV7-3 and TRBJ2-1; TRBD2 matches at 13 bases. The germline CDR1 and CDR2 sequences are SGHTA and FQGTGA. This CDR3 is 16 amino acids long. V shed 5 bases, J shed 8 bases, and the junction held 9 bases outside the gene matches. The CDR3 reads CASSQQGTSGDHEQFF. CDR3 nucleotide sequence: TGTGCCAGCAGCCAACAAGGGACTAGCGGGGATCATGAGCAGTTCTTC.

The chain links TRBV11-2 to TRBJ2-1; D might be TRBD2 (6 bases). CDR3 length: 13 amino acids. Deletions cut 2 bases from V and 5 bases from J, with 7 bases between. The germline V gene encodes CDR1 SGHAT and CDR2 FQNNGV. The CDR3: CASSLIADNEQFF. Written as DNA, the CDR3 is TGTGCCAGCAGCTTAATAGCGGACAATGAGCAGTTCTTC.

The CDR3 here is CASSSGRNTEAFF. CDR3 coding DNA: TGTGCCAGCAGCTCCGGGAGGAACACTGAAGCTTTCTTT. The chain employs TRBV7-3 and TRBJ1-1, with no clear D. The ends were cut back, 4 bases at V and 1 base at J, with 7 bases in the middle. The CDR3 is 13 amino acids. Germline CDR1 is SGHTA and CDR2 is FQGTGA.

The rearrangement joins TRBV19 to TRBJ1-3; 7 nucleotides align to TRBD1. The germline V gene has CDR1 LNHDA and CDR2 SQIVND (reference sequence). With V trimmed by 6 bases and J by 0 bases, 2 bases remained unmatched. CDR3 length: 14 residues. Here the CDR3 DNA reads TGTGCCAGTAGGGCAGGGGGCTCTGGAAACACCATATATTTT. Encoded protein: CASRAGGSGNTIYF.

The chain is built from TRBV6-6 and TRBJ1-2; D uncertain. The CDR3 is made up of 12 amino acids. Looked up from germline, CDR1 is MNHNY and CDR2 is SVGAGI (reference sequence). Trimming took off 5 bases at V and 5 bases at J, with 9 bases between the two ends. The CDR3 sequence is CASSVTEYGYTF. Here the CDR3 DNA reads TGTGCCAGCAGTGTTACTGAGTATGGCTACACCTTC.

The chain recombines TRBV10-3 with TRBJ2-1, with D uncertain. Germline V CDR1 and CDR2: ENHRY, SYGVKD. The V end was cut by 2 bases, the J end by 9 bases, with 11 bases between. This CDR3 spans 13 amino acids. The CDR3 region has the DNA TGTGCCATCAGTGAGGACCTAGTTGGTGAGCAGTTCTTC. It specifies CAISEDLVGEQFF.

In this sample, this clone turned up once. Here the CDR3 DNA reads TGTGCCAGCAGTTACGCAGGACAGGGGAATGAAAAACTGTTTTTT. Amino acids: CASSYAGQGNEKLFF. The chain has TRBV6-5 and TRBJ1-4; 9 positions agree with TRBD1. Germline lookup yields CDR1 MNHEY and CDR2 SVGAGI. V lost 2 bases to trimming and J lost 5 bases; unmatched junction nucleotides: 3. The CDR3 runs to 15 residues.

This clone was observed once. The CDR3 here is CASSGRGGSLYEQYF. The CDR3 nucleotides read TGTGCCAGCAGTGGGCGGGGCGGGTCCCTCTACGAGCAGTACTTC. The chain joins TRBV2 to TRBJ2-7, with a possible D match to TRBD2 (6 bases). With 4 bases removed from V and 3 bases from J, the gap between germline ends came to 16 bases. CDR3 length equals 15 residues. Germline V gene sequence: CDR1 SNHLY, CDR2 FYNNEI.

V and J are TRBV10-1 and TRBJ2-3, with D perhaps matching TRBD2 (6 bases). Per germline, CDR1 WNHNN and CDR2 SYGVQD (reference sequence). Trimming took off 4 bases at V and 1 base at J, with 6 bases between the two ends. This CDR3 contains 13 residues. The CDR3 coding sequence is TGCGCCAGCAGTGGCGGGGGCACAGATACGCAGTATTTT. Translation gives CASSGGGTDTQYF.

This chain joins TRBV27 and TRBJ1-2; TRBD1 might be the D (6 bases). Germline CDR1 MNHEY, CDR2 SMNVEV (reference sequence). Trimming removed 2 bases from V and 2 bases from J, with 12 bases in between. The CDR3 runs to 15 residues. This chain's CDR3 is CASSLLGQLNYGYTF. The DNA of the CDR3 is TGTGCCAGCAGTTTACTCGGACAGTTGAACTATGGCTACACCTTC.

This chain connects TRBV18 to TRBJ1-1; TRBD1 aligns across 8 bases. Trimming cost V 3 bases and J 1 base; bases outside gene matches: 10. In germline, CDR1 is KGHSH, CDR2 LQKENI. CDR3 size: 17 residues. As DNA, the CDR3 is TGTGCCAGCTCACCCTCCGGACAGGGACCTAAGAACACTGAAGCTTTCTTT. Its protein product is CASSPSGQGPKNTEAFF.

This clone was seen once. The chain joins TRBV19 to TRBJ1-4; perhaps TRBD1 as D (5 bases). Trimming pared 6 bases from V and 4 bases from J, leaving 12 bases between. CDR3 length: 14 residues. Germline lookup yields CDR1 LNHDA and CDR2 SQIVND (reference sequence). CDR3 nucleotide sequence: TGTGCCAGTAGGCAGGGAGGGGATAATGAAAAACTGTTTTTT. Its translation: CASRQGGDNEKLFF.

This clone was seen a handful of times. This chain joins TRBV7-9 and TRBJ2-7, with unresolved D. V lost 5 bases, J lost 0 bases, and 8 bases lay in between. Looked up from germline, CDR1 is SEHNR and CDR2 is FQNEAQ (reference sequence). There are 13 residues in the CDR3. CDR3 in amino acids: CASSAANSYEQYF. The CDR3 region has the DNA TGTGCCAGCAGCGCAGCGAACTCCTACGAGCAGTACTTC.

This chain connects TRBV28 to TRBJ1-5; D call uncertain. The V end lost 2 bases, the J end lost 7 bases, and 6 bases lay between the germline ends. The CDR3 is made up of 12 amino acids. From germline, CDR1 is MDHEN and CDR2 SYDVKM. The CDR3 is CASSLRLQPQHF. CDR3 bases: TGTGCCAGCAGTTTACGTCTCCAGCCCCAGCATTTT.

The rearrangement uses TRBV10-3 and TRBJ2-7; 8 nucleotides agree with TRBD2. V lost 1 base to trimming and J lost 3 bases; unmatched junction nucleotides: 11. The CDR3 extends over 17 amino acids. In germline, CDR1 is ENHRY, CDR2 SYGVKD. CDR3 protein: CAISELRREASDYEQYF. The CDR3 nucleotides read TGTGCCATCAGTGAGTTAAGGCGGGAGGCCTCAGACTACGAGCAGTACTTC.

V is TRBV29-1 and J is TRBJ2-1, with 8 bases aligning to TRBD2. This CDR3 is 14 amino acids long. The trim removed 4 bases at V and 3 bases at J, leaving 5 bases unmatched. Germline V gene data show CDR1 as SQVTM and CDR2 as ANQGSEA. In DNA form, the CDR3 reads TGCAGCGTTGTAATTACTAGCGGCTACAATGAGCAGTTCTTC. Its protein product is CSVVITSGYNEQFF.

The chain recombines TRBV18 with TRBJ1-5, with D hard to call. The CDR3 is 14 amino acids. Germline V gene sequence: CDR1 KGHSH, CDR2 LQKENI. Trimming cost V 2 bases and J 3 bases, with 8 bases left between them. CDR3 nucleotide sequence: TGTGCCAGCTCACCAGCCGGGAACAATCAGCCCCAGCATTTT. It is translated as CASSPAGNNQPQHF.

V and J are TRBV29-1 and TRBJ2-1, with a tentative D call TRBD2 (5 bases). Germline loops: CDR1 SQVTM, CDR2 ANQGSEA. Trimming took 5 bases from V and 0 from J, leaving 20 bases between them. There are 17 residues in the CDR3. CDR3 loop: CSVSRGQLVFSYNEQFF. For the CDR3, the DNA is TGCAGCGTTTCTCGGGGTCAACTAGTATTCTCCTACAATGAGCAGTTCTTC.

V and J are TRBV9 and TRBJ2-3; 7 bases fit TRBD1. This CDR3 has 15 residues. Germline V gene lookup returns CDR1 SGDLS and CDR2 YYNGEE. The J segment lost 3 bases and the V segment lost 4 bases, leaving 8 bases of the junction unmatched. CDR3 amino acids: CASSKGGRGTDTQYF. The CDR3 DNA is TGTGCCAGCAGCAAAGGGGGCAGGGGGACAGATACGCAGTATTTT.

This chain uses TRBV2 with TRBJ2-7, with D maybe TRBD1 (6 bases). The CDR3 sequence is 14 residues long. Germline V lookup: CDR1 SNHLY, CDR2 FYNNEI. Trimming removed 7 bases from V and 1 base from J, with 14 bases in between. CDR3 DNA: TGTGCCAGCATCCAGGGGTCCACATCCTACGAGCAGTACTTC. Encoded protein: CASIQGSTSYEQYF.

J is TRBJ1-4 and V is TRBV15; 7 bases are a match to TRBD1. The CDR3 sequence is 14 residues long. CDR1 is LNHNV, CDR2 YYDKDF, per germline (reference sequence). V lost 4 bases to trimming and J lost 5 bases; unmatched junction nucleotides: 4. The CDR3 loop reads CATSKTGMNEKLFF. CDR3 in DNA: TGTGCCACCAGCAAGACAGGGATGAATGAAAAACTGTTTTTT.

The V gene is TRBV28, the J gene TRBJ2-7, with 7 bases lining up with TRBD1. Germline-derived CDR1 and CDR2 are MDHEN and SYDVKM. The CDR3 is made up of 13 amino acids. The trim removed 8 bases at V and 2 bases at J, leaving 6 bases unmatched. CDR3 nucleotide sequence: TGTGCCAGCGGCAGGGACAGCACCTACGAGCAGTACTTC. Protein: CASGRDSTYEQYF.

As DNA, the CDR3 is TGTGCCACCACGTTAGCGGGAGTAGCCGGGGAGCTGTTTTTT. Its translation is CATTLAGVAGELFF. This rearrangement joins TRBV3-1 (or the pseudogene TRBV3-2) to TRBJ2-2; TRBD2 matches 9 bases. Per the germline V gene, CDR1 is LGHDT and CDR2 is YNNKEL (reference sequence). J lost 6 bases, V lost 10 bases, and 9 bases had no gene match. CDR3 size: 14 residues.

The DNA of the CDR3 is TGTGCCAGCAGTTCCAACAGGGCCGGGGAGCTGTTTTTT. Protein sequence: CASSSNRAGELFF. The chain uses TRBV12-3 or TRBV12-4 and TRBJ2-2, with TRBD1 as a possible D gene (6 bases). Trimming shortened V by 4 bases and J by 6 bases, and 9 bases separated the two germline ends. CDR3 size: 13 residues.